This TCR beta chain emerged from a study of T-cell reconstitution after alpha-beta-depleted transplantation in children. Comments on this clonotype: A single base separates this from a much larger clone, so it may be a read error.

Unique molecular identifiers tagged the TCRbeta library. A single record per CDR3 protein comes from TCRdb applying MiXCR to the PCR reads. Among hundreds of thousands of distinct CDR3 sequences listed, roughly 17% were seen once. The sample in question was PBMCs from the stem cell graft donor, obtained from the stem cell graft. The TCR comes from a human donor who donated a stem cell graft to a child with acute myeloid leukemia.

The DNA for the CDR3 is TGTGCCAGCAGCCAGGGGTGGAATACCCAGTACTTC. It translates to CASSQGWNTQYF. The chain joins TRBV5-5 to TRBJ2-5, with D possibly being TRBD1 (6 bases). This CDR3 is 12 amino acids long. Per germline, CDR1 SGHKS and CDR2 YYEKEE (reference sequence). Trimming removed 4 bases from V and 8 bases from J, with 12 bases in between.